The entry below gives a single T cell receptor (beta chain) sequence along with its context. This CDR3 contains 12 residues. Germline V gene lookup returns CDR1 LNHNV and CDR2 YYDKDF (reference sequence). V was trimmed by 6 bases and J by 7 bases, leaving 7 bases between them. This sample was taken from a study of T cell changes during pregnancy in multiple sclerosis. The protocol was immunoSEQ multiplex PCR, while the TCRdb copy is restricted to in-frame clones and leaves out a portion. Here the sample spans about 77,000 clones, 90% to 95% being singletons. The sample was peripheral blood, taken after pregnancy. The chain uses TRBV15 and TRBJ1-6, with D unclear. The sequence was obtained from a female donor in good health, enrolled as a control in a pregnancy study. This CDR3 reads CATRDTNSPLHF. CDR3 in DNA: TGTGCCACCAGAGACACGAATTCACCCCTCCACTTT.